Detailed here is one TCR beta chain. Its antigen is not identified. The data were obtained in a study of cytomegalovirus exposure and HLA in healthy donors. Study-wide results and limits: The dataset shows that most TCR sequences were rare, while some public TCRs occurred in many donors. Cytomegalovirus-associated status was assigned to approximately 160 TCR beta chains.

The ends were cut back, 7 bases at V and 8 bases at J, with 14 bases in the middle. The CDR3 spans 13 residues. Germline CDR1 and CDR2: SEHNR and FQNEAQ (reference sequence). Method: immunoSEQ multiplex PCR; TCRdb's copy keeps in-frame clones and lacks some. In the table there are 200,000 or so clones, approximately 80% of which are singletons. The V and J genes are TRBV7-9 and TRBJ1-4; TRBD1 might be the D (5 bases). The TCR originated in a man aged 18 to 30 in good health and CMV-seropositive. The sequenced sample consisted of PBMCs. The CDR3 is CASNSRDAEKLFF. CDR3 nucleotides: TGTGCCAGCAATAGCAGGGATGCGGAAAAACTGTTTTTT.